The clone carrying this TCR beta chain was detected a few times. The antigen remains undetermined. Once RNA had been extracted, it was reverse transcribed into cDNA to act as the sequencing template. The repertoire was sequenced with immunoSEQ multiplex PCR; TCRdb's copy has only in-frame clones and lacks some. The table records 150,000 to 200,000 clones, less than 70% of them present only once. The treatment here: oral pan-JAK inhibitor, 5-10 mg twice daily. The sample is drawn from a study of CD8+ T cells in alopecia areata. Across the study: Scalp area affected, as a percentage, set the severity score of treated patients. Study-wide points: Within the top 100, expanded CD8+ clones significantly decreased with tofacitinib, as did scalp clonality.

Trimming took off 1 base at V and 3 bases at J, with 13 bases between the two ends. The germline V gene encodes CDR1 SQVTM and CDR2 ANQGSEA. The CDR3 spans 15 residues. This specimen was CD8+ T cells sorted from blood, taken at week 24, from a patient treated with tofacitinib. The sequence came from a human donor with alopecia areata. This chain connects TRBV29-1 to TRBJ2-1; D unresolved. CDR3 sequence: CSVEGAGQIYNEQFF. Here the CDR3 DNA reads TGCAGCGTTGAAGGTGCTGGGCAGATCTACAATGAGCAGTTCTTC.